This TCR beta chain was profiled in a study of pediatric ulcerative colitis. Germline V gene data show CDR1 as GTSNPN and CDR2 as SVGIG (reference sequence). V was shortened by 5 bases and J by 4 bases, with 14 bases between the two germline ends. This CDR3 comprises 13 residues. The sample holds one count of this clone. Rectal tissue came from one to two pinch biopsies taken at colonoscopy. No immunosuppressive drugs were given to ulcerative colitis patients before diagnostic colonoscopy. Samples were sequenced at Survey level, maximum 500,000 reads. Sequenced by immunoSEQ multiplex PCR; TCRdb stores in-frame clones only, minus some. This table has 30,000 to 40,000 clones, about 81% appearing once.

This TCR was sampled from a boy aged 5 to 17 with mild ulcerative colitis. The chain carries TRBV30 and TRBJ1-1, with D tentatively TRBD1 (5 bases). Sample: gut tissue. The CDR3 region has the DNA TGTGCCTGGGGAGAGGACACGATCACTGAAGCTTTCTTT. Translating it yields CAWGEDTITEAFF.